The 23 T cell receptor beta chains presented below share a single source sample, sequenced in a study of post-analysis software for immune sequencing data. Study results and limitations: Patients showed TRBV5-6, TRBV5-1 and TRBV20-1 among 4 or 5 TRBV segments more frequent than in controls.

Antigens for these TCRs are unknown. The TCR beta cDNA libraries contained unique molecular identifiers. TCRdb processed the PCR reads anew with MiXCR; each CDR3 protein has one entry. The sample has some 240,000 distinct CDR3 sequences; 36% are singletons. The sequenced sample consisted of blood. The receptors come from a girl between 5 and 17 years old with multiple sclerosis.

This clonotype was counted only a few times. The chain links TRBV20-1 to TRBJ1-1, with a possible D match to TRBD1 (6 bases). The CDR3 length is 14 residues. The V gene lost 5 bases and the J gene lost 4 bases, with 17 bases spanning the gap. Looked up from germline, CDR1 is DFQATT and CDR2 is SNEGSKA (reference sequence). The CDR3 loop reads CSARVGTPGTEAFF. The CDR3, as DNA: TGCAGTGCTCGGGTGGGGACACCCGGCACTGAAGCTTTCTTT.

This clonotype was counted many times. In DNA, the CDR3 is TGTGCCAGCAGCTTGGTAGGATCGGGGAACACTGAAGCTTTCTTT. Its translation is CASSLVGSGNTEAFF. The rearrangement links TRBV5-5 to TRBJ1-1; D remains unclear. V was trimmed by 0 bases and J by 1 base, leaving 10 bases between them. The CDR3 is 15 residues long. CDR1 and CDR2 (germline): SGHKS, YYEKEE (reference sequence).

DNA for the CDR3: TGTGCCAGCAGAGGGGGCAGGGAAGCTTTCTTT. Protein sequence: CASRGGREAFF. J is TRBJ1-1 and V is TRBV6-2 or TRBV6-3; 7 bases line up with TRBD1. J gave up 8 bases and V 6 bases, and 3 bases lay outside the gene matches. Germline CDR1 and CDR2: MNHEY and SVGEGT. This CDR3 spans 11 amino acids.

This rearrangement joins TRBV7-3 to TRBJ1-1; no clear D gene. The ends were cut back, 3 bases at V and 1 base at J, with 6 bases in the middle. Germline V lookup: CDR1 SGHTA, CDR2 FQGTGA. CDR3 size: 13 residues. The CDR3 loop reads CASSFQRNTEAFF. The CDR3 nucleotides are TGTGCCAGCAGCTTTCAGAGGAACACTGAAGCTTTCTTT.

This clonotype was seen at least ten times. The CDR3 spells CASSDPYNEQFF. DNA for the CDR3: TGTGCCAGCAGTGACCCGTACAATGAGCAGTTCTTC. The gene calls are TRBV12-3 or TRBV12-4 and TRBJ2-1; no reliable D call. Trimming took off 5 bases at V and 4 bases at J, with 6 bases between the two ends. The CDR3 length is 12 residues.

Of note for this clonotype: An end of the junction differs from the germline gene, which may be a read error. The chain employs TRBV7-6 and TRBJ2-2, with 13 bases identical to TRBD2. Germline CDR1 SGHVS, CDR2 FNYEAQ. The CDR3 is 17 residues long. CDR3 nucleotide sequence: TGTGCCAGCAGCACGACGCGGACTAGCGGGAGTTTCGAGGAGCGGTTTTTT. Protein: CASSTTRTSGSFEERFF.

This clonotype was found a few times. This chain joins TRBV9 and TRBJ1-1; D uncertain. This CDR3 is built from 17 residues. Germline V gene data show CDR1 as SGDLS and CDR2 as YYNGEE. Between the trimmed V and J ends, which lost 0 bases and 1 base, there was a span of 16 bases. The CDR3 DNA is TGTGCCAGCAGCGTAGATGCGAGACTCTCGGGGAACACTGAAGCTTTCTTT. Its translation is CASSVDARLSGNTEAFF.

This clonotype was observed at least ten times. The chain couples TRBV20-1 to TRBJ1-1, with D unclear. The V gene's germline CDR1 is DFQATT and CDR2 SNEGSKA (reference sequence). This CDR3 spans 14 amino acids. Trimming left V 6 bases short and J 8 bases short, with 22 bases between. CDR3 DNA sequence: TGCAGTGCCCATCGGGTTCGACAACTCTCGGAAGCTTTCTTT. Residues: CSAHRVRQLSEAFF.

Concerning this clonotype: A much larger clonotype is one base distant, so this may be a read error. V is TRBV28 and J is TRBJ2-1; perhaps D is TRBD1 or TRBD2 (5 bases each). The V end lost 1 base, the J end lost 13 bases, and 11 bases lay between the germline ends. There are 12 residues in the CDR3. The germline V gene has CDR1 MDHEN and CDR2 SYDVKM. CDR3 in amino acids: CASSLFPGTQFF. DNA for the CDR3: TGTGCCAGCAGTTTATTTCCCGGGACCCAGTTCTTC. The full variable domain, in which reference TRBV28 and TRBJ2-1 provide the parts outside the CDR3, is DVKVTQSSRYLVKRTGEKVFLECVQDMDHENMFWYRQDPGLGLRLIYFSYDVKMKEKGDIPEGYSVSREKKERFSLILESASTNQTSMYLCASSLFPGTQFFGPGTRLTVL.

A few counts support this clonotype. CDR3 sequence: CASSLKRNEQFF. CDR3 coding DNA: TGTGCCAGCAGTTTGAAAAGGAATGAGCAGTTCTTC. This sequence joins TRBV27 and TRBJ2-1; D is undetermined. The germline V gene has CDR1 MNHEY and CDR2 SMNVEV (reference sequence). CDR3 length equals 12 residues. Trimming removed 3 bases from V and 7 bases from J, with 7 bases in between.

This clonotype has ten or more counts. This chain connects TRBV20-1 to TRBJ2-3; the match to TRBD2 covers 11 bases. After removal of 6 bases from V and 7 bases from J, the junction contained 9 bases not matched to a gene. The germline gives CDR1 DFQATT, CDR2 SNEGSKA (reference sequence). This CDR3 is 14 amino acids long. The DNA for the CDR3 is TGCAGTGCCTTACCTACTAGCGGGAGTTATACGCAGTATTTT. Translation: CSALPTSGSYTQYF.

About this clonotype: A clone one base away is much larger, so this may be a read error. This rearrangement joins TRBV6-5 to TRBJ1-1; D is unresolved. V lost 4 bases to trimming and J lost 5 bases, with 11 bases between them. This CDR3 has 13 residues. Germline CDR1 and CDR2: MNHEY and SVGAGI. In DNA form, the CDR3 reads TGTGCCAGCAGTTCCCGGTCGTGGACTGAAGCTTTCTTT. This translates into CASSSRSWTEAFF.

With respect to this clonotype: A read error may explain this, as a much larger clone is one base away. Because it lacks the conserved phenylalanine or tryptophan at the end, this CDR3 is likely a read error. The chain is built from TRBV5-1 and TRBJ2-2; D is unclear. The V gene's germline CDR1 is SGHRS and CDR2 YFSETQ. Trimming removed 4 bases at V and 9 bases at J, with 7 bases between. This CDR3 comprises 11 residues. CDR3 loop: CASSLNRELFV. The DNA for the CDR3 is TGCGCCAGCAGCCTCAACCGGGAGCTGTTTGTT.

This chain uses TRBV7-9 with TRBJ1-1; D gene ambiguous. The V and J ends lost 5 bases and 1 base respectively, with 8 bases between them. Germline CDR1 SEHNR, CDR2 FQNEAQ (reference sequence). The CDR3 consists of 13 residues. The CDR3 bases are TGTGCCAGCAGCAAAAGATCGAACACTGAAGCTTTCTTT. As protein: CASSKRSNTEAFF.

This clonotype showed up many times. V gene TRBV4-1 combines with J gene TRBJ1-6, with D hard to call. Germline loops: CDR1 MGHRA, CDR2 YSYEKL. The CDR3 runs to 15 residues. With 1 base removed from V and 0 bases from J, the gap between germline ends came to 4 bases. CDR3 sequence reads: CASSQVRSYNSPLHF. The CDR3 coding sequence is TGCGCCAGCAGCCAAGTTCGCTCCTATAATTCACCCCTCCACTTT.

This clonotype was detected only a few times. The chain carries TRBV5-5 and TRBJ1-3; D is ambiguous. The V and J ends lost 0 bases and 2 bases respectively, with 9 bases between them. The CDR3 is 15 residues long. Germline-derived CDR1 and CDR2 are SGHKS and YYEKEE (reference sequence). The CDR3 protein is CASSLESVAGNTIYF. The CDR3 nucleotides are TGTGCCAGCAGCTTGGAGAGCGTGGCTGGAAACACCATATATTTT.

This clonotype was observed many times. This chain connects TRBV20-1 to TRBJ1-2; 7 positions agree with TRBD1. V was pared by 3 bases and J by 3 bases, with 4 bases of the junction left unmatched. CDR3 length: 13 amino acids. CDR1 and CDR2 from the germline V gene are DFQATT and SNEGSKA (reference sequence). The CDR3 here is CSASNRGDYGYTF. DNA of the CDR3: TGCAGTGCTAGTAACAGGGGTGACTATGGCTACACCTTC.

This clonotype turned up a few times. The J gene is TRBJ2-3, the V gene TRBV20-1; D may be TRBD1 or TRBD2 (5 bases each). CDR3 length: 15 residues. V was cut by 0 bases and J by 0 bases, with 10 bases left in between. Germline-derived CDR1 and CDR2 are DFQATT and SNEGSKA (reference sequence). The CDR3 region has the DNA TGCAGTGCTAGAGATGGGACGGGGAGCACAGATACGCAGTATTTT. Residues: CSARDGTGSTDTQYF.

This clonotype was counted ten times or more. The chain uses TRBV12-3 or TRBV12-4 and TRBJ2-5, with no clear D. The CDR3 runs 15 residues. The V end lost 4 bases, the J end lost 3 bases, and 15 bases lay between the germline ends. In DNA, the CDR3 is TGTGCCAGCAGTTCCGGTAGGGTTGGGGAAGAGACCCAGTACTTC. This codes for CASSSGRVGEETQYF.

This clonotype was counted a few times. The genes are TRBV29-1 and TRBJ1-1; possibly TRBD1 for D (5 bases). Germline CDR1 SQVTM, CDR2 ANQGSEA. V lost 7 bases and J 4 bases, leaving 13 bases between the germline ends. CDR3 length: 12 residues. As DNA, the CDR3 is TGCAGCGGGGCCAGGGAGACCACTGAAGCTTTCTTT. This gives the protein CSGARETTEAFF.

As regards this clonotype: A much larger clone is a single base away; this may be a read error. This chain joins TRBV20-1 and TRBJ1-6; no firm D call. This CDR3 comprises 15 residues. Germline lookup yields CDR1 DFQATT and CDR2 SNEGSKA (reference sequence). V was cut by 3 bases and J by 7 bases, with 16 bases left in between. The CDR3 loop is CSARRSTGRNSPLHF. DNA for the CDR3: TGCAGTGCTAGGCGGTCGACGGGTAGGAATTCACCCCTCCACTTT.

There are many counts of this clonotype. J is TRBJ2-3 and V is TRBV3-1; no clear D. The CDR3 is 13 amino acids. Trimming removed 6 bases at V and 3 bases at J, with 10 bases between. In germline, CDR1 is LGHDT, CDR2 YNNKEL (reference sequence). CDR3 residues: CASSQSVTDTQYF. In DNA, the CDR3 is TGTGCCAGCAGTCAGTCTGTGACAGATACGCAGTATTTT.

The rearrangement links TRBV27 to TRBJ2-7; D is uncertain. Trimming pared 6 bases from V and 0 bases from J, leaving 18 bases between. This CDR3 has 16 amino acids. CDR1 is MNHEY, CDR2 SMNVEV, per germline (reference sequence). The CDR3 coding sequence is TGTGCCAGCAGCCCGTCCCAACCGGTCGTCTCCTACGAGCAGTACTTC. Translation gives CASSPSQPVVSYEQYF.